The 22 T cell receptor beta chains in this list originate from one sample, sequenced in a study of cytomegalovirus exposure and HLA in healthy donors. Method: immunoSEQ multiplex PCR; TCRdb's copy keeps in-frame clones and lacks some. The sample includes 150,000 or so clones, approximately 92% seen only once; the top ten take around 9%. The source material was PBMCs. These receptors all stem from a woman aged 18 to 35 in good health and CMV-seropositive.

The V gene is TRBV29-1, the J gene TRBJ2-2; TRBD1 is a possible D gene (6 bases). The germline V gene encodes CDR1 SQVTM and CDR2 ANQGSEA. V was cut by 1 base and J by 6 bases, with 6 bases left in between. The CDR3 sequence is 12 residues long. The CDR3 DNA reads TGCAGCGTTGAAGCAGGGGCCGGGGAGCTGTTTTTT. Translating it yields CSVEAGAGELFF.

This chain connects TRBV7-9 to TRBJ2-5, with D tentatively TRBD1 (6 bases). Germline V gives CDR1 SEHNR, CDR2 FQNEAQ (reference sequence). CDR3 size: 15 residues. The ends were cut back, 2 bases at V and 2 bases at J, with 12 bases in the middle. The CDR3 nucleotides are TGTGCCAGCAGCTTAAATGGGCAGGGGCAAGAGACCCAGTACTTC. It encodes CASSLNGQGQETQYF.

V and J are TRBV4-1 and TRBJ1-6; D possibly corresponds to TRBD1 (6 bases). Germline assignment: CDR1 MGHRA and CDR2 YSYEKL. V gave up 0 bases and J gave up 7 bases, with 13 bases separating them. CDR3 length: 16 residues. The CDR3 DNA reads as TGCGCCAGCAGCCAAGATCCCGGACAGCGGAATTCACCCCTCCACTTT. It is translated as CASSQDPGQRNSPLHF.

V usage is TRBV7-9 and J usage is TRBJ2-6; D is perhaps TRBD2 (5 bases). Germline V gene data show CDR1 as SEHNR and CDR2 as FQNEAQ (reference sequence). This CDR3 region has 17 residues. Deletions cut 4 bases from V and 0 bases from J, with 13 bases between. For the CDR3, the DNA is TGTGCCAGCAGCTCTAACAACGGGGACTCTGGGGCCAACGTCCTGACTTTC. Amino acids: CASSSNNGDSGANVLTF.

The chain uses TRBV18 and TRBJ2-7; 8 bases line up with TRBD1. The CDR3 length is 15 residues. Germline CDR1 reads KGHSH; CDR2 reads LQKENI. V lost 6 bases and J lost 2; bases outside the gene matches: 9. In nucleotides, the CDR3 is TGTGCCAGCTCTCCTAACAGGGGGTTGGCCTACGAGCAGTACTTC. It is translated as CASSPNRGLAYEQYF.

V gene TRBV6-1 combines with J gene TRBJ2-2; D gene uncertain. Germline V lookup: CDR1 MNHNS, CDR2 SASEGT. Deletions cut 4 bases from V and 5 bases from J, with 11 bases between. This CDR3 comprises 14 residues. This CDR3 is CASSGEEWTGELFF. In DNA, the CDR3 is TGTGCCAGCAGTGGCGAGGAGTGGACCGGGGAGCTGTTTTTT.

The chain combines TRBV6-6 with TRBJ1-1; 8 bases are a match to TRBD1. The CDR3 is 13 amino acids. The germline V gene encodes CDR1 MNHNY and CDR2 SVGAGI (reference sequence). With 6 bases clipped from V and 4 bases from J, the junction kept 4 bases outside the gene matches. This CDR3 is CASRDRVGTEAFF. CDR3 nucleotides: TGTGCCAGCAGGGACAGGGTAGGCACTGAAGCTTTCTTT.

The chain joins TRBV10-2 to TRBJ2-7, with 10 bases lining up with TRBD2. V lost 6 bases to trimming and J lost 4 bases; unmatched junction nucleotides: 6. Germline V CDR1 and CDR2: WSHSY, SAAADI. CDR3 length: 14 residues. This CDR3 is CASSVGLAVYEQYF. CDR3 nucleotides: TGCGCCAGCAGCGTTGGACTAGCGGTGTACGAGCAGTACTTC.

This clone has a single count. This chain uses TRBV10-2 with TRBJ2-7, with D possibly TRBD2 on 5 matching bases. Trimming took off 4 bases at V and 2 bases at J, with 6 bases between the two ends. The CDR3 sequence is 12 residues long. Germline loops: CDR1 WSHSY, CDR2 SAAADI. The CDR3 bases are TGCGCCAGCAGTGGAGGGACCTACGAGCAGTACTTC. This translates into CASSGGTYEQYF.

The chain couples TRBV19 to TRBJ2-2; D unresolved. Germline-derived CDR1 and CDR2 are LNHDA and SQIVND (reference sequence). V lost 4 bases and J lost 3, with 12 bases in between. CDR3 length: 15 residues. CDR3 in DNA: TGTGCCAGTAGTACCCGTAGCCGCCACACCGGGGAGCTGTTTTTT. Encoded protein: CASSTRSRHTGELFF.

The rearrangement uses TRBV28 and TRBJ1-2; D might be TRBD1 (5 bases). V shed 2 bases and J shed 2 bases, with 12 bases lying between them. The CDR3 totals 15 residues. Germline lookup yields CDR1 MDHEN and CDR2 SYDVKM. The CDR3 region is CASSLIEGRNYGYTF. The CDR3 DNA sequence: TGTGCCAGCAGTTTAATCGAGGGGAGGAACTATGGCTACACCTTC.

This chain links TRBV7-6 with TRBJ1-2; 8 bases match TRBD1. The CDR3 is 16 amino acids. The V gene end was trimmed by 2 bases and the J gene end by 4 bases; junction bases not matched to a gene: 9. CDR1 and CDR2 (germline): SGHVS, FNYEAQ. CDR3 residues: CASSLHRGTGAYGYTF. The DNA for the CDR3 is TGTGCCAGCAGCTTACACAGGGGGACTGGTGCCTATGGCTACACCTTC.

The V and J genes are TRBV5-6 and TRBJ1-1, with 9 bases lining up with TRBD1. From germline, CDR1 is SGHDT and CDR2 YYEEEE. The CDR3 has 15 amino acids. Trimming cost V 4 bases and J 4 bases; bases outside gene matches: 8. The CDR3 coding sequence is TGTGCCAGCAGCGTTAACAGGGGGCTTAGCACTGAAGCTTTCTTT. Protein product: CASSVNRGLSTEAFF. Full variable domain (missing parts from reference TRBV5-6 and TRBJ1-1): DAGVTQSPTHLIKTRGQQVTLRCSPKSGHDTVSWYQQALGQGPQFIFQYYEEEERQRGNFPDRFSGHQFPNYSSELNVNALLLGDSALYLCASSVNRGLSTEAFFGQGTRLTVV.

The chain recombines TRBV6-1 with TRBJ1-2; TRBD1 might be the D (6 bases). The germline V gene encodes CDR1 MNHNS and CDR2 SASEGT. The CDR3 totals 15 residues. Trimming stripped 10 bases from V and 5 bases from J, with 23 bases between. As DNA, the CDR3 is TGTGCCACTATGGGGGCCGGGACAACCCTATATGGCTACACCTTC. It specifies CATMGAGTTLYGYTF.

The chain carries TRBV28 and TRBJ2-7; D is perhaps TRBD1 (6 bases). Germline V gene data show CDR1 as MDHEN and CDR2 as SYDVKM. With 5 bases removed from V and 3 bases from J, the gap between germline ends came to 14 bases. The CDR3 spans 14 residues. CDR3 loop: CASSIDRNYYEQYF. The CDR3 region has the DNA TGTGCCAGCAGTATCGACAGGAATTACTACGAGCAGTACTTC.

This chain joins TRBV28 and TRBJ2-7, with D possibly matching TRBD2 (6 bases). CDR3 length: 15 residues. The V end lost 1 base, the J end lost 2 bases, and 12 bases lay between the germline ends. Germline loops: CDR1 MDHEN, CDR2 SYDVKM. CDR3 sequence: CASSLFGERAYEQYF. The CDR3 DNA sequence: TGTGCCAGCAGTTTATTTGGTGAGCGGGCCTACGAGCAGTACTTC.

J is TRBJ2-2 and V is TRBV5-1; D possibly corresponds to TRBD2 (5 bases). The ends were cut back, 3 bases at V and 7 bases at J, with 16 bases in the middle. This CDR3 spans 15 amino acids. Germline lookup yields CDR1 SGHRS and CDR2 YFSETQ. The CDR3 sequence: CASSYPSRKIGELFF. CDR3 bases: TGCGCCAGCAGCTACCCTAGCCGGAAGATCGGGGAGCTGTTTTTT.

J is TRBJ1-5 and V is TRBV2; D may be TRBD1 (5 bases). V lost 4 bases and J lost 4, with 20 bases in between. This CDR3 spans 17 amino acids. CDR1 is SNHLY, CDR2 FYNNEI, per germline. In DNA, the CDR3 is TGTGCCAGCAGTGTGGGCCCGGGGAGGGGTGGAAATCAGCCCCAGCATTTT. This gives the protein CASSVGPGRGGNQPQHF.

The chain recombines TRBV2 with TRBJ2-7; D is perhaps TRBD1 (6 bases). CDR1 SNHLY and CDR2 FYNNEI come from the germline V gene. CDR3 size: 14 residues. The ends were cut back, 7 bases at V and 0 bases at J, with 13 bases in the middle. CDR3 coding DNA: TGTGCCAGCACCTTTGACAGGTACTCCTACGAGCAGTACTTC. Protein product: CASTFDRYSYEQYF.

This chain joins TRBV10-3 and TRBJ1-2, with a weak D call TRBD1 (5 bases). Per the germline V gene, CDR1 is ENHRY and CDR2 is SYGVKD. CDR3 length: 13 residues. V lost 8 bases to trimming and J lost 0 bases, with 10 bases between them. The CDR3 protein is CAIEQAANYGYTF. The CDR3 DNA reads TGTGCCATCGAACAGGCGGCTAACTATGGCTACACCTTC.

The chain couples TRBV9 to TRBJ1-5, with 8 bases matching TRBD1. With V trimmed by 4 bases and J by 10 bases, 4 bases remained unmatched. The CDR3 runs 12 residues. Germline V gene sequence: CDR1 SGDLS, CDR2 YYNGEE. The CDR3 DNA reads TGTGCCAGCAGCCCAGGGACAGGTCCCCAGCATTTT. It is translated as CASSPGTGPQHF. Drawing the rest from reference TRBV9 and TRBJ1-5, the complete variable domain is DSGVTQTPKHLITATGQRVTLRCSPRSGDLSVYWYQQSLDQGLQFLIQYYNGEERAKGNILERFSAQQFPDLHSELNLSSLELGDSALYFCASSPGTGPQHFGDGTRLSIL.

The J gene is TRBJ1-4, the V gene TRBV9, with a weak D call TRBD1 (5 bases). Trimming took 0 bases from V and 7 from J, leaving 13 bases between them. Germline loops: CDR1 SGDLS, CDR2 YYNGEE. The CDR3 is 15 amino acids. The CDR3 coding sequence is TGTGCCAGCAGCGTAGGATGGGGGAGGAGTGAAAAACTGTTTTTT. This translates into CASSVGWGRSEKLFF.